The rows below give T cell receptor beta chains drawn from one sample of a study of shared clonotypes between healthy human individuals. Only in-frame clones appear in the TCRdb table, and some are missing; sequencing was by immunoSEQ multiplex PCR. The sample includes over a million clones, about 75% of them seen just once. The sequenced sample consisted of memory CD4+ T cells sorted from blood. Receptor source: a man aged 18 to 35 in good health. The CDR3 runs from the conserved cysteine through the conserved F or W. D genes are given only for firm matches. Size tells how often a clone was seen (once, few, many) or the class of an expanded clone, and some rows leave it out.

>.|TRBV5-1|few|TRBJ1-2
CASSPGGRSSGYTF
TGCGCCAGCAGCCCGGGGGGGAGATCGAGTGGCTACACCTTC
>.|TRBV6-1|.|TRBJ1-6
CASSERRAESNSPLHF
TGTGCCAGCAGTGAGCGCAGGGCGGAAAGTAATTCACCCCTCCACTTT
>TRBD1|TRBV28|.|TRBJ1-5
CASLLGGSRGGNQPQHF
TGTGCCAGTCTCTTAGGCGGATCCAGGGGGGGCAATCAGCCCCAGCATTTT
>TRBD2|TRBV5-4|.|TRBJ2-2
CASSSPTSGRDTGELFF
TGTGCCAGCAGCTCACCGACTAGCGGGAGAGATACCGGGGAGCTGTTTTTT
>TRBD2|TRBV7-4|.|TRBJ2-3
CASSFRLAGGPPSSTDTQYF
TGTGCCAGCAGCTTTCGACTAGCGGGAGGGCCACCTTCTAGCACAGATACGCAGTATTTT
>.|TRBV19|many|TRBJ1-2
CASNTVNYGYTF
TGTGCCAGTAACACGGTAAACTATGGCTACACCTTC
>.|TRBV15|.|TRBJ2-7
CATSRLQAGFSYEQYF
TGTGCCACCAGCAGACTTCAGGCGGGTTTCTCCTACGAGCAGTACTTC
>TRBD1|TRBV6-1|.|TRBJ1-5
CASSGGTGGFRGQPQHF
TGTGCCAGCAGTGGGGGGACAGGGGGCTTCCGAGGGCAGCCCCAGCATTTT
>.|TRBV7-9|.|TRBJ2-7
CASSFPGLGNEQYF
TGTGCCAGCAGCTTCCCGGGTCTGGGAAACGAGCAGTACTTC
>TRBD2|TRBV10-2|.|TRBJ2-7
CASRFSGRHEQYF
TGCGCCAGCCGGTTTAGCGGGAGACACGAGCAGTACTTC
>TRBD1|TRBV6-1|.|TRBJ1-5
CASSEERTGYQPQHF
TGTGCCAGCAGTGAAGAGAGGACAGGGTATCAGCCCCAGCATTTT
>.|TRBV20-1|once|TRBJ1-1
CSVGPYTEAFF
TGCAGTGTAGGTCCCTACACTGAAGCTTTCTTT
>.|TRBV27|once|TRBJ2-2
CASSFGRNTGELFF
TGTGCCAGCAGTTTTGGACGAAACACCGGGGAGCTGTTTTTT
>.|TRBV6-1|.|TRBJ1-5
CALGIKPLNQPQHF
TGTGCCCTTGGGATAAAGCCCTTAAATCAGCCCCAGCATTTT
>.|TRBV11-2|.|TRBJ1-2
CASSLRREGFDGYTF
TGTGCCAGCAGCTTGAGGAGGGAGGGATTCGATGGCTACACCTTC
>TRBD1|TRBV5-6|.|TRBJ2-2
CASSLWQGVGTGELFF
TGTGCCAGCAGCTTGTGGCAGGGGGTCGGCACCGGGGAGCTGTTTTTT
>.|TRBV5-4|.|TRBJ2-1
CASSLAWYNEQFF
TGTGCCAGCAGCCTGGCTTGGTACAATGAGCAGTTCTTC
>.|TRBV6-6|once|TRBJ2-7
CASSYSAGFYEQYF
TGTGCCAGCAGTTACTCGGCGGGCTTCTACGAGCAGTACTTC
>TRBD1|TRBV5-1|.|TRBJ2-7
CASSGGQGSNVYEQYF
TGCGCCAGCAGCGGGGGACAGGGGTCCAACGTTTACGAGCAGTACTTC
>.|TRBV11-2|.|TRBJ2-1
CASSFVANNEQFF
TGTGCCAGCAGCTTCGTCGCAAACAATGAGCAGTTCTTC
>TRBD1|TRBV7-9|.|TRBJ2-7
CASSLEDRDEQYF
TGTGCCAGCAGCTTAGAAGACAGGGACGAGCAGTACTTC
>TRBD1|TRBV6-1|.|TRBJ2-1
CASSAAGTGRYNEQFF
TGTGCCAGCAGTGCGGCCGGGACAGGTCGCTACAATGAGCAGTTCTTC
>.|TRBV10-2|.|TRBJ2-1
CASIRQTFNEQFF
TGCGCCAGCATTAGGCAGACGTTCAATGAGCAGTTCTTC
>TRBD1|TRBV6-4|.|TRBJ2-7
CASSDIGCRDRGGYEQYF
TGTGCCAGCAGTGACATAGGTTGTAGAGACAGGGGTGGGTACGAGCAGTACTTC
>TRBD1|TRBV30|.|TRBJ1-4
CAWRRDSKNEKLFF
TGTGCCTGGAGGCGGGACAGCAAGAATGAAAAACTGTTTTTT
>TRBD2|TRBV7-2|.|TRBJ2-1
CASRAGDNEQFF
TGTGCCAGTCGGGCGGGAGATAATGAGCAGTTCTTC
>TRBD1|TRBV19|few|TRBJ2-2
CASSQGALTGELFF
TGTGCCAGTAGCCAGGGGGCGCTCACCGGGGAGCTGTTTTTT
>TRBD1|TRBV7-2|.|TRBJ1-2
CASTNPGTDGYTF
TGTGCCAGCACCAACCCCGGGACAGATGGCTACACCTTC
>.|TRBV2|.|TRBJ1-2
CASMRDMAPNYGYTF
TGTGCCAGCATGAGAGACATGGCCCCTAACTATGGCTACACCTTC
>.|TRBV9|.|TRBJ1-3
CASSVDSSSGSTIYF
TGTGCCAGCAGCGTAGATTCGTCTTCGGGTAGCACCATATATTTT
>TRBD1|TRBV7-2|.|TRBJ2-1
CASSLAVGQGYEQFF
TGTGCCAGCAGCTTAGCGGTCGGACAGGGCTATGAGCAGTTCTTC
>TRBD2|TRBV10-3|.|TRBJ2-1
CAILDGGVYNEQFF
TGTGCCATCCTAGACGGGGGGGTTTACAATGAGCAGTTCTTC
>.|TRBV19|.|TRBJ1-2
CASSINRPNYGYTF
TGTGCCAGTAGTATAAACCGGCCCAACTATGGCTACACCTTC
>TRBD2|TRBV9|.|TRBJ2-1
CASSVDLGRDEQFF
TGTGCCAGCAGCGTAGACTTAGGGAGGGATGAGCAGTTCTTC
>TRBD1|TRBV7-2|.|TRBJ1-2
CASSLSDRGSGGYTF
TGTGCCAGCAGCTTATCGGACAGGGGGTCGGGTGGCTACACCTTC
>.|TRBV2|many|TRBJ1-4
CASSESGYNEKLFF
TGTGCCAGCAGTGAATCGGGTTATAATGAAAAACTGTTTTTT
>TRBD2|TRBV10-3|.|TRBJ2-7
CAISAASGGGSYEQYF
TGTGCCATCAGCGCCGCGAGCGGGGGGGGCTCCTACGAGCAGTACTTC
>.|TRBV10-1|.|TRBJ1-1
CASRQDGNTEAFF
TGCGCCAGCAGACAGGACGGGAACACTGAAGCTTTCTTT
>TRBD1|TRBV28|.|TRBJ1-5
CASSSRTGVVRPQHF
TGTGCCAGCAGTTCCCGGACAGGGGTCGTCCGGCCCCAGCATTTT
>TRBD2|TRBV9|few|TRBJ2-7
CASSPRGGGRSSEQYF
TGTGCCAGCAGCCCCCGTGGAGGCGGGAGGTCGTCAGAGCAGTACTTC
>TRBD2|TRBV6-6|.|TRBJ2-3
CASSRGLAGSDTQYF
TGTGCCAGCAGCCGCGGACTAGCGGGATCGGATACGCAGTATTTT